This TCR beta chain is from a study of PD-1 blockade in classical Hodgkin lymphoma (dated by TCRdb to 2018 to 2020). Regarding the study in general: Nivolumab dosing was 3 mg/kg intravenously every 2 weeks, continuing until either disease progression or unacceptable toxicity. The study used TCR beta sequencing and CyTOF to define a peripheral blood immune signature of response to PD-1 blockade in classical Hodgkin lymphoma. Points the paper makes about the study in general: Patients starting nivolumab less than 1 year after ASCT had lower diversity and were excluded from later analyses to avoid confounding by immune reconstitution. CD4+ but not CD8+ TCR diversity rose significantly by C4D1 (p=0.0027 vs p=0.16), most apparent in complete responders (p=0.02). The study was limited to a single clinical trial cohort, and causes of repertoire differences, possibly disease activity or prior therapy, remained undefined. Baseline TCR diversity was reported to be lower in newly diagnosed patients than in healthy donors and to be lower still in relapsed/refractory patients. Trial patients with a complete response had baseline diversity similar to that of newly diagnosed patients, while partial responders and progressors had significantly lower diversity.

From the germline V gene, CDR1 is SGHRS and CDR2 is YFSETQ. The junction shows trimming of 4 bases on V and 11 bases on J, plus 13 bases between the germline ends. From cysteine to phenylalanine, the CDR3 is 12 amino acids long. This entry keeps only the CDR3 DNA: 36 bases, framed from base 1. The Qiagen DNeasy kit was used to extract genomic DNA from unsorted PBMCs and from the negatively selected CD4+ and CD8+ fractions. TCR beta CDR3 regions were amplified by immunoSEQ multiplex PCR using primers annealing to V and J segments. A synthetic immune receptor repertoire was used to minimize amplification bias, and remaining bias was computationally removed after sequencing. Concerning the study's data processing: Repertoire diversity was quantified as the Shannon entropy index using custom Python scripts. Unsorted, CD4+ and CD8+ repertoires were analyzed separately, except for combined analyses in which CD4+ and CD8+ sequences were merged in silico. A clone counted as expanded when the clone's frequency after treatment rose at least 2-fold relative to C1D1, and clones undetected at baseline were given a pseudocount of 0.5. Clones with 0 or 1 copy at C1D1 were defined as singleton clones, while clones with 2 or more copies were defined as non-singleton clones. Clones expanded in unsorted samples were annotated as CD4+, CD8+ or unknown by matching protein sequences in sorted samples from the same patient. Wilcoxon tests were applied to paired samples to test diversity changes from C1D1 to C4D1. TCRdb limited this immuneACCESS table to in-frame rearrangements with V and J called. A share of clones is missing; checked studies link under half to unresolved V genes, and the rest is unexplained. D and trimming come from the DNA, and the V and J calls and clone size come from that table. This sample holds about 30,000 clones; 80% to 90% were observed only once. Approximately 0.62% of the sample belongs to the ten largest clones.

What the time point label conveys for this sample: cycle 4 day 1 (C4D1), after 5 to 7 weeks of nivolumab. Relapse after autologous stem cell transplantation had occurred in all trial patients, and cohorts A, B and C were distinguished by prior brentuximab vedotin exposure. A Miltenyi CD4+ T cell isolation kit was used for magnetic negative selection to purify CD4+ T cells from thawed PBMCs. The trial cohort included around 60 patients with relapsed/refractory classical Hodgkin lymphoma, and each patient had a best overall response of complete response, partial response or progressive disease. Trial patients were treated with single-agent nivolumab in the multi-cohort phase II CheckMate 205 trial. An independent review committee assessed best overall response using the 2007 International Working Group response criteria. Trial PBMCs were collected immediately before nivolumab initiation (C1D1) and during therapy at cycle 2 day 1 and cycle 4 day 1. Peripheral blood was collected in 8 mL Vacutainer Cell Preparation Tubes, from which PBMCs were isolated by centrifugation and then cryopreserved. Purified CD4+ and CD8+ fractions were prepared only for cases with an additional available PBMC sample. Magnetically labelled cells were removed on LS columns in a quadroMACS separator, and the flow-through was collected as the purified fraction.

Details on this clone: There is no known antigen for this receptor. Base qualities are not recorded, but no much larger clone differs from it by a single base.

The sample here was CD4+ T cells from blood, taken before the fourth cycle of nivolumab. This chain joins TRBV5-1 to TRBJ2-1, with TRBD2 perhaps the D gene, on 5 matching bases. The sequence derives from a human donor with classical Hodgkin lymphoma. The CDR3 has the sequence CASSLLGEKQFF. The sequence in DNA is TGCGCCAGCAGCCTCCTCGGGGAGAAGCAGTTCTTC.